A single TCR beta chain is shown here with its context. It has no known antigen specificity. No base quality information exists; no much larger clone differs at one position. This sample stems from a study of blood T cells in healthy people across ages (dated by TCRdb to between 2014 and 2016). Background on the whole study: In model experiments, template switching captured about one uniquely barcoded TCR beta cDNA molecule for every two T cells. The study analyzed two additional independent replicas of 1 million unique cDNA reads from the same blood draw for two donors, one aged 18 to 30 and one aged 80 or older. The donors were split into four age groups: young (average about 16 years), middle-aged (more than 35), aged (about 62) and long-lived (over 80). Donors of different ages were randomly distributed across sequencing lanes to avoid experimental bias. To track age-related changes in TCR beta repertoire diversity, the study relied on deep sequencing normalized with unique cDNA molecular identifiers.

On the study overall, not on this receptor specifically: As age increased, observed TCR beta diversity per million T cells dropped in a roughly linear way, and a significant reduction was already evident by age around 41. Estimates of total diversity based on one million sequenced T cells were regarded as lower bounds and as underestimates. Since profiling was done on bulk unsorted PBMCs, naive and antigen-experienced compartments could not be conclusively compared. A strong correlation was found between observed TCR beta diversity and the percentage of naive T cells measured by flow cytometry. Because the CMV infection status of the donors was unknown, age-related changes in expanded clonotypes may potentially have been confounded. Compared with the aged group, the long-lived group had more naive CD4+ T cells, fewer expanded clones and increased TCR diversity, suggesting age selection.

The 39 donors, aged about 6 to 95 years, were systemically healthy Caucasian individuals from Russia. Each donor gave approximately 9.4 milliliters of peripheral blood, drawn into EDTA-treated Vacutainer tubes. Ficoll-Paque density-gradient centrifugation was used to isolate PBMCs, with at least 6 million per sample. Total RNA, at least 5 micrograms per sample, was extracted from PBMCs with Trizol reagent. The percentages of naive CD45RAhigh/CD27high T cells were determined by flow cytometry on a PBMC aliquot from every donor. Trimming removed 2 bases from V and 2 bases from J; the gene matches leave 9 bases unexplained. According to the germline V gene (reference sequence), CDR1 reads DFQATT and CDR2 reads SNEGSKA. The CDR3 spans 16 residues, from the cysteine through the phenylalanine. The CDR3 DNA has 48 bases and is translated from base 1. The library relied on 5' RACE. The sequencing machine was an Illumina HiSeq 2500. A second PCR of 7 to 11 cycles was performed with a sample-barcoded 5' primer and a J-beta primer mix. A unique molecular identifier was introduced onto each TCR beta cDNA molecule by a template-switch 5' adaptor carrying 12 random nucleotides. Each sample yielded at least 3 million CDR3-containing paired-end reads. The Mint cDNA synthesis kit, primed by a TRBC-specific oligonucleotide, was used to synthesize first-strand cDNA from all RNA. After uracil-DNA glycosylase treatment, a first 18-cycle PCR used universal primers M1SS and BC2_uni_R on all cDNA. The published analysis was carried out like this. Normalization of each sample was performed by random selection of 1 million high-quality reads, each carrying a distinct molecular identifier. Reads sharing molecular identifiers were discarded rather than binned into consensus sequences. MiTCR, with a Q25 quality threshold and the strictest error-elimination algorithm, was used for CDR3 identification, clonotype clustering and error correction. A nonparametric unseen species model with Euler transformation was used to estimate lower-bound total TCR beta diversity. Clones were called with MiXCR by TCRdb after fastp trimmed the public reads at Q25, and only in-frame beta chains were retained. Here each entry gathers all rows of one CDR3 protein and keeps the most common genes and DNA. The authors' filters were not applied to this entry. This sample is represented by approximately 600,000 distinct CDR3 sequences; roughly three fifths of them were singletons. Approximately 37% of the sample belongs to the ten largest clones.

Material for sequencing was blood. The V and J genes are TRBV20-1 and TRBJ1-5, with 7 central nucleotides matching TRBD1. This receptor was taken from a man in his fifties or sixties in good health. Here the CDR3 is given as CSARRGQDPGNQPQHF. The nucleotides are TGCAGTGCTAGAAGAGGACAGGACCCTGGCAATCAGCCCCAGCATTTT.